The text below deals with one T cell receptor (beta chain). Researchers ran the PCR with 60 Vbeta and 13 Jbeta primers. Only in-frame clones appear in the TCRdb table, and some are missing; sequencing was by immunoSEQ multiplex PCR. The data hold some 130,000 clones, with about 70% observed a single time. Germline lookup yields CDR1 SEHNR and CDR2 FQNEAQ (reference sequence). Unmatched junction bases numbered 16, after V lost 7 bases and J lost 8 bases. The length of the CDR3 is 15 residues. This entry is derived from a study of cytomegalovirus exposure and HLA in healthy donors. This receptor was identified in an older woman in good health and CMV-seropositive. The gene calls are TRBV7-9 and TRBJ1-2; 7 nucleotides agree with TRBD1. The material sequenced was PBMCs. CDR3 sequence reads: CASTSATPDRAGYTF. The CDR3 region has the DNA TGTGCCAGCACCTCCGCGACCCCCGACAGGGCGGGCTACACCTTC. Together with reference TRBV7-9 and TRBJ1-2, the CDR3 gives the full variable domain: DTGVSQNPRHKITKRGQNVTFRCDPISEHNRLYWYRQTLGQGPEFLTYFQNEAQLEKSRLLSDRFSAERPKGSFSTLEIQRTEQGDSAMYLCASTSATPDRAGYTFGSGTRLTVV.